The 5 T cell receptor beta chains reported below all come from one sample, sequenced in a study of read filtering for tumor transcriptome and immune sequencing. Molecular barcoded adaptors covering alpha/delta and beta/gamma chains were used on approximately 400 ng RNA. From the reads, TCRdb called clonotypes with MiXCR, one entry per CDR3 protein. Of some 22,000 distinct CDR3 sequences in the sample, 20% to 25% were seen once. Sequences were obtained from a population of CD138-negative cells sorted from bone marrow. The origin of the receptors is a donor aged 40 or over with multiple myeloma.

On this clonotype: A much larger clone lies one base from this, so it may be a read error. The V call is TRBV29-1, the J call TRBJ1-1; 7 positions agree with TRBD1. The CDR3 sequence is 13 residues long. The germline gives CDR1 SQVTM, CDR2 ANQGSEA. CDR3 in amino acids: CSVEVGTAREAYF. CDR3 DNA sequence: TGCAGCGTTGAGGTAGGGACAGCGCGTGAAGCTTACTTT.

In this sample, this clonotype turned up many times. The J gene is TRBJ2-7, the V gene TRBV10-3, with D possibly being TRBD2 (6 bases). Germline assignment: CDR1 ENHRY and CDR2 SYGVKD. CDR3 length: 14 amino acids. V lost 10 bases to trimming and J lost 3 bases, with 19 bases between them. The CDR3 protein is CATRGGGPGYEQYF. CDR3 sequence (DNA): TGTGCCACCCGCGGAGGAGGGCCAGGCTACGAGCAGTACTTC.

The table lists this clonotype with many counts. CDR3: CASSGPGTGFSSGNTIYF. In DNA, the CDR3 is TGTGCCAGCAGCGGCCCCGGGACAGGGTTTTCATCTGGAAACACCATATATTTT. The J gene is TRBJ1-3, the V gene TRBV11-2, with 9 bases identical to TRBD1. Germline CDR1 SGHAT, CDR2 FQNNGV. The CDR3 runs to 18 residues. V lost 5 bases to trimming and J lost 1 base; unmatched junction nucleotides: 12.

This clonotype was detected many times. The chain combines TRBV10-3 with TRBJ2-1; possible D gene TRBD2, 6 bases. The ends were cut back, 0 bases at V and 12 bases at J, with 9 bases in the middle. Germline loops: CDR1 ENHRY, CDR2 SYGVKD. The CDR3 covers 12 residues. This CDR3 reads CAISESAGPQFF. DNA for the CDR3: TGTGCCATCAGTGAGTCGGCGGGACCGCAGTTCTTC.

This clonotype was counted ten times or more. The CDR3 is CASSLNDSPYEQYF. CDR3 nucleotides: TGCGCCAGCAGCTTGAATGACTCCCCCTACGAGCAGTACTTC. This chain links TRBV5-1 with TRBJ2-7, with no clear D. V was trimmed by 1 base and J by 2 bases, leaving 10 bases between them. From germline, CDR1 is SGHRS and CDR2 YFSETQ. This CDR3 comprises 14 residues.